The entry below gives a single T cell receptor (beta chain) sequence along with its context. In the original analysis: Counts of nucleated cells, estimated from reference gene primer amplification, were obtained. The table came from immunoSEQ multiplex PCR; TCRdb's copy has only in-frame clones and leaves some out. V and J calls and clone size follow that table, whereas D and trimming were derived from the DNA. The repertoire includes roughly 130,000 clones, 65% to 85% of them detected once, and around 3.9% sits in the top ten. This entry is derived from a study of blood T cell repertoires in COVID-19. The sample was PBMCs or T cells enriched from blood (not recorded which). The sequence came from a woman between 25 and 40 years old who had recovered from COVID-19.

This CDR3 reads CASSLVDEQYF. In DNA form, the CDR3 reads TGTGCCAGCAGCTTAGTCGACGAGCAGTACTTC. J is TRBJ2-7 and V is TRBV7-2; D unclear. Trimming removed 1 base from V and 5 bases from J, with 3 bases in between. CDR1 is SGHTA and CDR2 is FQGNSA in the germline V gene. CDR3 length equals 11 residues.